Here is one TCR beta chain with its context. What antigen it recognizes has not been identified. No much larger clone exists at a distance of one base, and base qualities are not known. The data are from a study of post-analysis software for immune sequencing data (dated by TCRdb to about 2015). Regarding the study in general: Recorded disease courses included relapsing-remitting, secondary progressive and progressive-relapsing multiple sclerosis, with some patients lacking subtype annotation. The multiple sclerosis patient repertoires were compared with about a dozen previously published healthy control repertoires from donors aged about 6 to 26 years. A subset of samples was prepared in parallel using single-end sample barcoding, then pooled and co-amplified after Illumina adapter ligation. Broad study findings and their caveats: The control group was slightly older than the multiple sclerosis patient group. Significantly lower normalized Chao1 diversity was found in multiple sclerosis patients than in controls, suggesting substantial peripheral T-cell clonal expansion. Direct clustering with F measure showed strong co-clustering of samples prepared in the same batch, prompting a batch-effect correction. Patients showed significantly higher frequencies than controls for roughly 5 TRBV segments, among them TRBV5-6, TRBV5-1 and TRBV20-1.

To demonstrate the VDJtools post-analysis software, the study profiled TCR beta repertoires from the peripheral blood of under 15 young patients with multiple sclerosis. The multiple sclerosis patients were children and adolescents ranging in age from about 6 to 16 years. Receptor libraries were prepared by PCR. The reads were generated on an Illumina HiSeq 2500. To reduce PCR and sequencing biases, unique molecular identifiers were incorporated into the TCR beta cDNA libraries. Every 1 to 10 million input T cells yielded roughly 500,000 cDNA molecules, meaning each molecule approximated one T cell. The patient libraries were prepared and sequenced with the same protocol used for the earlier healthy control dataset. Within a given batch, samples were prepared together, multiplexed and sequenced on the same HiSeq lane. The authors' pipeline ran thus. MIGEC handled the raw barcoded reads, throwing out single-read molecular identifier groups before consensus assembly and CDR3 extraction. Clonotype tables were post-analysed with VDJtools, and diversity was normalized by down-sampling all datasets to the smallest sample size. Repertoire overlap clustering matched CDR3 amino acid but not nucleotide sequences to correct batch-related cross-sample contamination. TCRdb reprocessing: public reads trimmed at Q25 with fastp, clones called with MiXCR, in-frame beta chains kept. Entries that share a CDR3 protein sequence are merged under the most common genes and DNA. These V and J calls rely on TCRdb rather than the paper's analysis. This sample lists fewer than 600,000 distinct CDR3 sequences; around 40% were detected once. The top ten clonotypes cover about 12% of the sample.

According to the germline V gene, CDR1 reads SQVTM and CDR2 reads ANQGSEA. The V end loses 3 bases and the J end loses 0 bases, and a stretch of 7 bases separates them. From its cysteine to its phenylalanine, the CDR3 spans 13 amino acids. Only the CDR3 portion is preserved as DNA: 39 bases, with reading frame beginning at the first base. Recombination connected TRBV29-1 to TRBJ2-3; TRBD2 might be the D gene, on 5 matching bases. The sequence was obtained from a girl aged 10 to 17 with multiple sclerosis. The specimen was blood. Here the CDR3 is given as CSVDSGSTDTQYF. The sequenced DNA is TGCAGCGTTGATTCGGGAAGCACAGATACGCAGTATTTT.